These T cell receptor beta chains were read from a single sample in a study of cytomegalovirus exposure and HLA in healthy donors. Repertoires were generated with immunoSEQ multiplex PCR, while TCRdb's copy carries only in-frame clones and drops some. The sample holds 120,000 to 150,000 clones, 82% seen once. Sequenced material: PBMCs. The origin of the receptors is a man between 18 and 29 years old in good health and CMV-seropositive. The CDR3 runs from the conserved cysteine through the conserved F or W. The D gene is left open where the match is weak. Only some rows state a clone size, as once, few, many or a class for expanded clones.

size,V,D,J,DNA,CDR3
-,TRBV7-8,-,TRBJ2-1,TGTGCCAGCAGCTTAGGACAGGCCTTCAATGAGCAGTTCTTC,CASSLGQAFNEQFF
once,TRBV5-4,-,TRBJ2-3,TGTGCCAGCAGCTTGTCTATTGACTCCACAGATACGCAGTATTTT,CASSLSIDSTDTQYF
-,TRBV19,-,TRBJ1-2,TGTGCGATTTCCCGGGGGGCCGGGAACGGCTACACCTTC,CAISRGAGNGYTF
-,TRBV28,-,TRBJ1-4,TGTGCCAGCAGCTCAACAAATGAAAAACTGTTTTTT,CASSSTNEKLFF
-,TRBV28,-,TRBJ1-4,TGTGCCAGCAGCCCCCGACTACTGGGAACTAATGAAAAACTGTTTTTT,CASSPRLLGTNEKLFF
-,TRBV6-1,-,TRBJ2-7,TGTGCCAGCAGCCCATTAAGGCAGGGTTACGAGCAGTACTTC,CASSPLRQGYEQYF
-,TRBV5-1,-,TRBJ1-4,TGCGCCAGCAGCTTCAGGGGCCCCGATAATGAAAAACTGTTTTTT,CASSFRGPDNEKLFF
-,TRBV10-3,-,TRBJ2-7,TGTGCCATCAGTGAGCGAGCCGAGCAGTACTTC,CAISERAEQYF
-,TRBV4-1,-,TRBJ1-2,TGCGCCAGCAGCCACAAAAAGGGAGGATTCTATGGCTACACCTTC,CASSHKKGGFYGYTF
few,TRBV2,TRBD2,TRBJ2-7,TGTGCCAGCAGTGGCGTGGCTAGCGGGAGGTACGAGCAGTACTTC,CASSGVASGRYEQYF
-,TRBV29-1,TRBD2,TRBJ2-7,TGCAGCGTGCTAGCGGGAGTAGGCGAGCAGTACTTC,CSVLAGVGEQYF
-,TRBV7-9,TRBD1,TRBJ1-2,TGTGCCAGCAGCTACCCGGGACAGGGCCTAGCTAACTATGGCTACACCTTC,CASSYPGQGLANYGYTF
-,TRBV5-1,TRBD1,TRBJ1-4,TGCGCCAGCACCCCGGGACAGGGTGACGAAAAACTGTTTTTT,CASTPGQGDEKLFF
-,TRBV5-8,-,TRBJ2-5,TGTGCCAGCAGCCGGGGGGCAGTTAGTCAAGAGACCCAGTACTTC,CASSRGAVSQETQYF
-,TRBV29-1,-,TRBJ2-3,TGCAGCGCTAAAACGGGGTCTGGCACAGATACGCAGTATTTT,CSAKTGSGTDTQYF
-,TRBV11-2,-,TRBJ1-1,TGTGCCAGCAGTCCCTCGGCAGGATTGAACACTGAAGCTTTCTTT,CASSPSAGLNTEAFF